The 15 T cell receptor beta chains listed next were all sequenced from one sample in a study of blood T cell repertoires in COVID-19. Libraries were prepared by immunoSEQ multiplex PCR; TCRdb keeps only in-frame clonotypes and omits some of them. The sample lists around 79,000 clones; around 89% were seen once. Sequencing used peripheral blood. These receptor sequences come from a man between 65 and 85 years old with active or convalescent COVID-19.

This chain joins TRBV7-3 and TRBJ2-3, with unresolved D. The CDR3 covers 12 residues. Germline V CDR1 and CDR2: SGHTA, FQGTGA. V lost 7 bases and J lost 9, with 14 bases in between. The CDR3 protein is CASTSPGQTQYF. The CDR3, as DNA: TGTGCCAGCACCTCACCTGGTCAGACGCAGTATTTT.

This sequence joins TRBV6-1 and TRBJ1-2; D is undetermined. The CDR3 is made up of 15 amino acids. V shed 3 bases and J shed 0 bases, with 11 bases lying between them. The germline V gene has CDR1 MNHNS and CDR2 SASEGT. CDR3 protein: CASSDPGSSNYGYTF. CDR3 bases: TGTGCCAGCAGTGATCCCGGGTCCTCTAACTATGGCTACACCTTC.

The chain recombines TRBV3-1 (or the pseudogene TRBV3-2) with TRBJ2-1; TRBD2 matches at 7 bases. Germline loops: CDR1 LGHDT, CDR2 YNNKEL (reference sequence). CDR3 length: 12 amino acids. The V segment lost 2 bases and the J segment 10 bases; nucleotides outside the gene matches: 2. The CDR3 DNA sequence: TGTGCCAGCAGCCAACTAGCGGAAGAGCAGTTCTTC. It is translated as CASSQLAEEQFF.

V usage is TRBV9 and J usage is TRBJ2-1; 10 nucleotides line up with TRBD2. The CDR3 sequence is 16 residues long. With 0 bases clipped from V and 6 bases from J, the junction kept 6 bases outside the gene matches. Germline lookup yields CDR1 SGDLS and CDR2 YYNGEE. Here the CDR3 reads CASSVGLAGVFNEQFF. In nucleotides, the CDR3 is TGTGCCAGCAGCGTAGGGCTAGCGGGAGTTTTCAATGAGCAGTTCTTC.

The rearrangement uses TRBV13 and TRBJ2-7; the D gene is possibly TRBD2 (7 bases). CDR3 length equals 18 residues. Germline values: CDR1 PRHDT, CDR2 FYEKMQ (reference sequence). V lost 5 bases, J lost 3 bases, and 26 bases lay in between. The CDR3 region has the DNA TGTGCCAGCAGCGAGAGGGGGGGCAGCTACCTCGCGGGCTACGAGCAGTACTTC. Its protein is CASSERGGSYLAGYEQYF.

In the case of this clone: One end of the junction is discordant with germline, which a read error may explain. This chain links TRBV4-2 with TRBJ2-7; 7 positions agree with TRBD1. Germline-derived CDR1 and CDR2 are LGHNA and YNFKEQ. The CDR3 consists of 15 residues. CDR3 region: CASSQEQDRRYGQHF. The CDR3 DNA is TGTGCCAGCAGCCAAGAGCAGGACAGGAGGTACGGGCAGCACTTC.

This clone came up a few times. The genes are TRBV27 and TRBJ1-5; TRBD1 agrees at 9 bases. Germline V gene lookup returns CDR1 MNHEY and CDR2 SMNVEV (reference sequence). Trimming took 11 bases from V and 6 from J; bases not matched to a gene: 5. The CDR3 consists of 12 residues. As DNA, the CDR3 is TGTGCCTCCCAGGACAGGGGTCAGCCCCAGCATTTT. Amino acids: CASQDRGQPQHF.

The chain has TRBV2 and TRBJ2-5; 9 bases line up with TRBD1. The CDR3 totals 14 residues. After removal of 1 base from V and 6 bases from J, the junction contained 3 bases not matched to a gene. Germline V gene sequence: CDR1 SNHLY, CDR2 FYNNEI. The CDR3 nucleotides are TGTGCCAGCAGTGAAGTGGGACAGGGCCAGACCCAGTACTTC. As protein: CASSEVGQGQTQYF.

V is TRBV6-5 and J is TRBJ1-1; 12 positions match TRBD1. The CDR3 consists of 15 residues. The ends lost 4 bases at V and 8 bases at J; junction bases unmatched: 8. Germline V gene data show CDR1 as MNHEY and CDR2 as SVGAGI. The CDR3 nucleotides are TGTGCCAGCAGTTTGTCGGGACAGGGGGCCGGGGAAGCTTTCTTT. Translation: CASSLSGQGAGEAFF.

V gene TRBV2 combines with J gene TRBJ1-2; 7 bases fit TRBD1. Losses at the gene ends were 5 bases for V and 4 bases for J; bases not matched to a gene: 7. The CDR3 sequence is 14 residues long. Germline CDR1 reads SNHLY; CDR2 reads FYNNEI. The CDR3 region is CASSPRQGRYGYTF. The CDR3 region has the DNA TGTGCCAGCAGTCCTAGACAGGGCCGCTATGGCTACACCTTC.

The chain employs TRBV3-1 (or the pseudogene TRBV3-2) and TRBJ2-7; 11 bases are shared with TRBD1. The length of the CDR3 is 15 residues. V lost 5 bases and J lost 2; bases outside the gene matches: 5. Germline CDR1 is LGHDT and CDR2 is YNNKEL (reference sequence). The CDR3 sequence: CASSYGTGGPYEQYF. The CDR3 DNA is TGTGCCAGCAGCTATGGGACAGGGGGGCCCTACGAGCAGTACTTC.

V and J are TRBV6-6 and TRBJ1-2, with D uncertain. The CDR3 loop spans 14 amino acids. V was clipped by 2 bases and J by 1 base, with 8 bases between them. Per the germline V gene, CDR1 is MNHNY and CDR2 is SVGAGI (reference sequence). CDR3 in DNA: TGTGCCAGCAGTTACCGACGGGATAACTATGGCTACACCTTC. It specifies CASSYRRDNYGYTF.

The rearrangement joins TRBV3-1 (or the pseudogene TRBV3-2) to TRBJ1-1, with D tentatively TRBD1 (6 bases). Trimming removed 1 base from V and 3 bases from J, with 9 bases in between. Germline assignment: CDR1 LGHDT and CDR2 YNNKEL (reference sequence). CDR3 length: 14 amino acids. The CDR3 loop reads CASSQAHRDTEAFF. The CDR3 DNA reads as TGTGCCAGCAGCCAAGCACACAGGGACACTGAAGCTTTCTTT.

CDR3 amino acids: CASSYTTVNTEAFF. CDR3 nucleotides: TGTGCCAGCAGTTATACGACAGTTAACACTGAAGCTTTCTTT. The chain carries TRBV6-6 and TRBJ1-1; perhaps TRBD1 as D (5 bases). Trimming cost V 3 bases and J 2 bases, with 10 bases left between them. The germline V gene has CDR1 MNHNY and CDR2 SVGAGI (reference sequence). CDR3 length: 14 amino acids.

This chain uses TRBV13 with TRBJ1-3; tentatively, D is TRBD1 (5 bases). The CDR3 runs to 15 residues. Germline values: CDR1 PRHDT, CDR2 FYEKMQ (reference sequence). V dropped 5 bases and J dropped 0 bases, with 11 bases sitting between them. The CDR3 DNA reads TGTGCCAGCAGCAGACGGGGGGTCTCTGGAAACACCATATATTTT. Translating gives CASSRRGVSGNTIYF.